This T cell receptor (beta chain) appears in the sequencing data of a study of blood T cell repertoires in COVID-19. Germline CDR1 MNHEY, CDR2 SVGAGI. The V and J ends lost 8 bases and 5 bases respectively, with 18 bases between them. The CDR3 contains 14 residues. The repertoire was sequenced with immunoSEQ multiplex PCR; TCRdb's copy has only in-frame clones and lacks some. The sample lists roughly 150,000 clones, approximately 84% seen once, with 14% in the top ten. The chain combines TRBV6-5 with TRBJ1-1; D may be TRBD1 (6 bases). The sequence came from a woman of 80 years or more with acute or convalescent COVID-19. Sequencing was performed on peripheral blood. The CDR3 nucleotides read TGTGCCAGCCGGGAGGGGGGCCATGGAACTGAAGCTTTCTTT. Protein: CASREGGHGTEAFF.